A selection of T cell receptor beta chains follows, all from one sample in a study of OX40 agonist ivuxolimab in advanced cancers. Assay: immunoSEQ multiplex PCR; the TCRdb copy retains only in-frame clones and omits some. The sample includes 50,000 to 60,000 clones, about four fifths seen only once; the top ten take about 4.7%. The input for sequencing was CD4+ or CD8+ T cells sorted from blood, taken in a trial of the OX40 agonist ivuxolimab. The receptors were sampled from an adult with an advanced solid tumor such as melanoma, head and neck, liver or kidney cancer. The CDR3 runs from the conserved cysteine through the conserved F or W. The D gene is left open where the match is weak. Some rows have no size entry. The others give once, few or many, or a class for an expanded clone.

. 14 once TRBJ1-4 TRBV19 TGTGCCAGTAGTAGCCGGGGCCGGGATGAAAAACTGTTTTTT CASSSRGRDEKLFF
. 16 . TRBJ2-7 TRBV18 TGTGCCAGCTCACCATACCAGGACAGCCTAAGGGATGAGCAGTACTTC CASSPYQDSLRDEQYF
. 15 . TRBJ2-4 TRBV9 TGTGCCAGCAGCGTAGGGTCGGGAGCCAAAAACATTCAGTACTTC CASSVGSGAKNIQYF
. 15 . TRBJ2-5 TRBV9 TGTGCCAGCAGCTTCCGGGACTCAGGGCGAGAGACCCAGTACTTC CASSFRDSGRETQYF
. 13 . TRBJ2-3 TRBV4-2 TGTGCCAGCAGCCAAGTAGTGGCAGATACGCAGTATTTT CASSQVVADTQYF
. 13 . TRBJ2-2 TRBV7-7 TGTGCTAGCAGTCCCACAGGCGCCGGGGAGCTGTTTTTT CASSPTGAGELFF
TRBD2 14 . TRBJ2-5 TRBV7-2 TGTGCCAGCAGCTCTCACCCAGGGACTAGCACCCCGAACTTC CASSSHPGTSTPNF
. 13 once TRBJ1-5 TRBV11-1 TGTGCCAGCAGCTTAGAGAGGGATCAGCCCCAGCATTTT CASSLERDQPQHF
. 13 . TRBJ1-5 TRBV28 TGTGCCAGCAGTTTGACGGATCATCAGCCCCAGCATTTT CASSLTDHQPQHF
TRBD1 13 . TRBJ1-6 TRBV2 TGTGCCAGCTGGCGGGACAGAAATTCACCCCTCCACTTT CASWRDRNSPLHF
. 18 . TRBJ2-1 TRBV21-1 TGTGCCAGCAGCATGATGACCGGGACGGTTAGCTCCTACAATGAGCAGTTCTTC CASSMMTGTVSSYNEQFF
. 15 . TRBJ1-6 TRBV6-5 TGTGCCAGCAGTTCGGGACTCAGCTATAATTCACCCCTCCACTTT CASSSGLSYNSPLHF
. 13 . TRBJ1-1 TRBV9 TGTGCCAGCAGCGTAGAGGTGAACACTGAAGCTTTCTTT CASSVEVNTEAFF
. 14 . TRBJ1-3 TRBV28 TGTGCCAGCAGTAGCGGGTCCCCCGGAAACACCATATATTTT CASSSGSPGNTIYF
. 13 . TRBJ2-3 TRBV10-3 TGTGCCATCGCTGGACAGAGCACAAGTACGCAGTATTTT CAIAGQSTSTQYF
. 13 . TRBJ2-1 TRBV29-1 TGCAGCGTTGACGGGAGCACCGAATGGGAGCAGTTCTTC CSVDGSTEWEQFF
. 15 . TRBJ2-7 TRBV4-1 TGCGCCAGCAGCCAAGTAGGTGGGAGCTCTTACGAGCAGTACTTC CASSQVGGSSYEQYF
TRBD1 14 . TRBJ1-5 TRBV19 TGTGCCAGTAGTTGGACAGGGGCGGATCAGCCCCAGCATTTT CASSWTGADQPQHF
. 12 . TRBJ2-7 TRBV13 TGTGCCAGCAGCGGTTATGCCTACGAGCAGTACTTC CASSGYAYEQYF
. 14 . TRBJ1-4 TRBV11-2 TGTGCTACCAGCTTAGGACGGGCGAATGAAAAACTGTTTTTT CATSLGRANEKLFF
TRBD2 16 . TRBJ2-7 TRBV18 TGTGCCAGCTCACCTACCGGACTAGCGGGAACCTACGAGCAGTACTTC CASSPTGLAGTYEQYF
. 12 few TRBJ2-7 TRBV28 TGTGCCAGCAGTCAGGGAGACTACGAGCAGTACTTC CASSQGDYEQYF
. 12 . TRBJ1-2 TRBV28 TGTGCCAGCAGTGGGGAACTGGATGGCTACACCTTC CASSGELDGYTF
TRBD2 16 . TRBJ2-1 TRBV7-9 TGTGCCAGCAGCGGGACTAGCGGGAGCTCCTACAATGAGCAGTTCTTC CASSGTSGSSYNEQFF
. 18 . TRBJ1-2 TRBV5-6 TGTGCCAGCAGCTTGCCAGGCCAGGGGACACATCTAAACTATGGCTACACCTTC CASSLPGQGTHLNYGYTF
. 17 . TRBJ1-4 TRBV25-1 TGTGCCAGCAGTGAAAGGCCGATGGGCAGAAGTAATGAAAAACTGTTTTTT CASSERPMGRSNEKLFF
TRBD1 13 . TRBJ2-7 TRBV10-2 TGCGCCAGCAGTCGGGACAGGGGAGACGAGCAGTACTTC CASSRDRGDEQYF
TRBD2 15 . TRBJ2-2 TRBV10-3 TGTGCCATCAGTGATCTAGCGGCGAACACCGGGGAGCTGTTTTTT CAISDLAANTGELFF
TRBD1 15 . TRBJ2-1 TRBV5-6 TGTGCCAGCAGCTTGGGGGACAGGGGGATCCCGGAGCAGTTCTTC CASSLGDRGIPEQFF
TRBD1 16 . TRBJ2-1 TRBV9 TGTGCCAGCAGCGTAGCATCGGGACAGGGGATAGGTGAGCAGTTCTTC CASSVASGQGIGEQFF
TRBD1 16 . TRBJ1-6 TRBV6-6 TGTGCCAGCAGCCTCGACAGGGGGAGAAAGTATTCACCCCTCCACTTT CASSLDRGRKYSPLHF
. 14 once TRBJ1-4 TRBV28 TGTGCCAGCAGTTCCGGCCTAATTTTTGAAAAACTGTTTTTT CASSSGLIFEKLFF
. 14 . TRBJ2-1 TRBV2 TGTGCCAGCCAAGGGGAGAACTCCTACAATGAGCAGTTCTTC CASQGENSYNEQFF
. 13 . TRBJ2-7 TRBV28 TGTGCCAGCAGTTTAGACAGCACCTACGAGCAGTACTTC CASSLDSTYEQYF
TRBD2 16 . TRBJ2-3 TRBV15 TGTGCCACCAGCAGGGAGGGGCGGGGGGGCGTAGATACGCAGTATTTT CATSREGRGGVDTQYF
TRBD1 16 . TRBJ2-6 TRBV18 TGTGCCAGCTCACCCACGACAGGGACTGGGGCCAACGTCCTGACTTTC CASSPTTGTGANVLTF
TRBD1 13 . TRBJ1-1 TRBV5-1 TGCGCCAGCAGCTTTCAGGGGGGTGCTGAAGCTTTCTTT CASSFQGGAEAFF
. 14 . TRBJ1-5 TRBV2 TGTGCCAGCAGTCGTTCAGGACGGTATCAGCCCCAGCATTTT CASSRSGRYQPQHF
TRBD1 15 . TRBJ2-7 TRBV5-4 TGTGCCAGCAGCCAAGAAGGACAGGATTCCGGCGAGCAGTACTTC CASSQEGQDSGEQYF
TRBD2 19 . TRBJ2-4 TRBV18 TGTGCCAGCTCACCCGGACTAGCGGGAGTGGACGGGGGCAAAAACATTCAGTACTTC CASSPGLAGVDGGKNIQYF
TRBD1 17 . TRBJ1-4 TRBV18 TGTGCCAGCTCACCTCGACAGGGGAGTGCTGCTAATGAAAAACTGTTTTTT CASSPRQGSAANEKLFF
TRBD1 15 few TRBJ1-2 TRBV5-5 TGTGCCAGCAGACAGGACAGGGAAGAGTGGCATGGCTACACCTTC CASRQDREEWHGYTF
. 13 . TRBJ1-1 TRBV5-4 TGTGCCAGCAGCCGGCGGGGGGTCACTGAAGCTTTCTTT CASSRRGVTEAFF
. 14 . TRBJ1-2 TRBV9 TGTGCCAGCAGCGTCGGGGGAGCTAACTATGGCTACACCTTC CASSVGGANYGYTF
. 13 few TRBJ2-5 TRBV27 TGTGCCAGCAGTCCGCGCCTCCAAGAGACCCAGTACTTC CASSPRLQETQYF
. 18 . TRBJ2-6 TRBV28 TGTGCCAGCAACCTACAGGGATCCCCCTCCTCTGGGGCCAACGTCCTGACTTTC CASNLQGSPSSGANVLTF
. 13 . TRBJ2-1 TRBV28 TGTGCCAGCAGAGGCAGCTCCTACAATGAGCAGTTCTTC CASRGSSYNEQFF
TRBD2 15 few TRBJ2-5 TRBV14 TGTGCCAGCAGCCAACTAGCGGGAGGGGCAGAGACCCAGTACTTC CASSQLAGGAETQYF
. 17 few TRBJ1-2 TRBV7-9 TGTGCCAGCAGCCTTACCCGGAGCCGACCAAGGAACTATGGCTACACCTTC CASSLTRSRPRNYGYTF
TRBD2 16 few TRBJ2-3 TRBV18 TGTGCCAGCTCACCACCGATAGCGGGGGTAGGGGATACGCAGTATTTT CASSPPIAGVGDTQYF
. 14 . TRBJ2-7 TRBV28 TGTGCCAGCAGTTCCGGGACCCTACAACGATCCCCGTACTTC CASSSGTLQRSPYF
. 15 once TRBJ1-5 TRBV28 TGTGCCAGCACCGTCGGGTCTTATAGCAATCAGCCCCAGCATTTT CASTVGSYSNQPQHF
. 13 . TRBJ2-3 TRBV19 TGTGCCACCGGGCGGTCGGGCAGCCATACGCAGTATTTT CATGRSGSHTQYF
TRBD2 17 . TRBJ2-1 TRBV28 TGTGCCAGCAGTACCCTTTTGGAGGCGGGGGGGCAGAATGAGCAGTTCTTC CASSTLLEAGGQNEQFF
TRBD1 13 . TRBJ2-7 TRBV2 TGTGCCAGCAACCGGGACAGGGACCTAGAGCAGTACTTC CASNRDRDLEQYF